This TCR beta chain was retrieved from a study of shared clonotypes between healthy human individuals (dated by TCRdb to the early 2020s). With regard to the full study: Three men and a couple of women, aged 18 to 49 years, made up the cohort. For each donor, CD4 naive and CD4 memory were each given three plates, CD8 naive was given two plates, and CD8 memory was given one plate. The study deeply sequenced blood TCR repertoires of about five healthy adults to estimate repertoire size and the extent of clonotype sharing between individuals. Different laboratories and diverse techniques were used to prepare libraries and sequence TCR repertoires, to increase sequencing depth and limit assay-specific biases. Per donor, leukapheresis produced somewhere between about 0.9 and 9.5 billion PBMCs.

Using the deep immunoSEQ assay, TCR CDR3 regions were amplified from genomic DNA by multiplex PCR. Genomic DNA extracted from each cell subset was distributed evenly over all wells of several immunoSEQ 96-well plates, and each plate served as one replicate. For sorted subsets, each replicate PCR was loaded with 200 to 250 ng genomic DNA, equivalent to 30,000 to 35,000 T cell genomes. The purified libraries were quantified using a Qubit 3.0 fluorometer, sized with a Bioanalyzer 2100, and then quantified again using the KAPA Library Quantification kit. Each immunoSEQ 96-well plate was sequenced on its own single-read 150-cycle Illumina NextSeq 550 flow cell. In the paper's pipeline: Because the immunoSEQ output included only junctional sequences and no quality scores, the filtering could not be the same as the filtering used for full-length reads. To assign V/J genes and CDR3, sequences were annotated using PyIR, a Python wrapper for IgBLAST v1.9, with IMGT germline references. Any read was removed if the V/J assignment was weak (E-value above 1e-6), the CDR3 was missing, or the read contained stop codons, out-of-frame junctions, or ambiguous translated residues. V3J clonotypes were defined as sequences sharing the same inferred V gene, J gene, and CDR3 amino acid sequence. Percentage overlap between repertoires was computed as shared unique clonotypes divided by the size of the smaller repertoire. Three approaches were used to assess repertoire richness: RTK rarefaction, the Chao1 estimator, and Recon v2.1 estimates of unobserved clonotypes. OLGA was used to compute generation probabilities for all TCRbeta clonotypes that the gDNA method yielded from a handful of donors. Not all clones reach the TCRdb copy of this immuneACCESS table, which keeps in-frame sequences only. Checked studies attribute under half of the gap to unresolved V genes and leave the rest unexplained. V, J and clone size are taken as reported in that table, and D and trimming were inferred from the DNA itself. This sample comprises millions of clones, roughly 94% of them detected only once. The ten most abundant clones make up roughly 1% of the sample.

The study at large found these results: Across a few donors, 5% to 6% of naive CD4, roughly 3.5% of naive CD8, 2.3% of memory CD4, and about 0.44% of memory CD8 clonotypes were shared. Pairwise subsampling led to the expectation that sequencing depth would affect the degree of clonotype sharing among donors. The small number of donors limited the genetic and exposure-history diversity represented. Larger estimated clonotype richness was generally found for naive subsets than for memory subsets. Compared with non-shared clonotypes, clonotypes shared by all four sorted-subset donors had higher generation probabilities. Incomplete sequencing was indicated by rarefaction of sorted-subset datasets, despite the large sequencing depth. Sampling was restricted to blood, and TCR repertoires in tissue are likely to differ from TCR repertoires in blood.

CD8 naive samples were obtained by positive selection for CCR7 among CD45RO-negative cells, yielding a CD45RA+CCR7+ population from which TemRA cells were excluded. The donors were healthy, HIV-negative adults who had no recently reported acute infections or vaccinations. Every donor was a Caucasian adult living in Nashville, Tennessee, USA. Blood was obtained by leukapheresis, after which PBMCs were separated by Ficoll-Histopaque density gradient centrifugation and cryopreserved in liquid nitrogen vapor phase. Analytical flow cytometry was used to check the purity and quantity of every magnetically sorted T cell population. Genomic DNA was isolated from every sorted fraction and measured by UV absorbance on a Nanodrop 2000c. As for this clone: Its antigen is still unknown. Base qualities are not provided; no much larger clone lies one nucleotide away.

The clonotype comes from a man between 18 and 35 years old in good health. Specimen: naive CD8+ T cells sorted from blood. The label giving this sample's cell subset or site can be read as: CD45RA+CCR7+.

The nucleotides read TGTGCCAGCAGCTTAGGGGGCTTAGGGGCTAGCACAGATACGCAGTATTTT. The encoded protein is CASSLGGLGASTDTQYF. Recombination linked TRBV7-9 to TRBJ2-3, with TRBD1 as a weak D call on 5 bases. Trimming costs V 1 base and J 0 bases, and their ends lie 14 bases apart. The CDR3 contains 17 residues, cysteine and phenylalanine counted. This entry keeps only the CDR3 DNA: 51 bases, framed from base 1. The germline V gene (reference sequence) supplies CDR1 SEHNR and CDR2 FQNEAQ.